These 18 T cell receptor beta chains originate from one sample sequenced in a study of CD8+CD57+ T cells in acquired aplastic anemia. Template material for TCR beta VDJ and CDR3 profiling consisted of genomic DNA. TCRdb independently ran MiXCR on the reads; one entry per CDR3 protein. In the table there are under 150,000 distinct CDR3 sequences, around two fifths of which are singletons. The sequenced sample consisted of sorted CD4+, CD8+, or CD8+CD57+ T cells (not recorded which) from PBMCs. These receptors came from a human donor in good health, serving as a control.

This clonotype was counted between two and nine times. This sequence joins TRBV2 and TRBJ1-6; tentatively, D is TRBD1 (5 bases). The germline CDR1 and CDR2 sequences are SNHLY and FYNNEI. The CDR3 is made up of 13 amino acids. Trimming pared 6 bases from V and 6 bases from J, leaving 9 bases between. In DNA, the CDR3 is TGTGCCAGCAGGACAGCTGGTAATTCACCCCTCCACTTT. Protein: CASRTAGNSPLHF.

This clonotype was detected many times. The chain carries TRBV20-1 and TRBJ1-4; maybe TRBD1 (5 bases). The germline V gene has CDR1 DFQATT and CDR2 SNEGSKA (reference sequence). V was trimmed by 3 bases and J by 12 bases, leaving 11 bases between them. This CDR3 region has 11 residues. Here the CDR3 reads CSASPQEELFF. CDR3 DNA: TGCAGTGCTAGCCCACAGGAAGAACTGTTTTTT.

This clonotype was picked up many times. J is TRBJ1-1 and V is TRBV7-2; no reliable D call. Trimming took off 2 bases at V and 4 bases at J, with 8 bases between the two ends. There are 13 residues in the CDR3. Per germline, CDR1 SGHTA and CDR2 FQGNSA. Written as DNA, the CDR3 is TGTGCCAGCAGCTTACTAGGTGGCACTGAAGCTTTCTTT. Translation: CASSLLGGTEAFF.

This rearrangement joins TRBV25-1 to TRBJ1-5; D unclear. This CDR3 spans 14 amino acids. Germline V gene sequence: CDR1 MGHDK, CDR2 SYGVNS. The germline V and J ends were trimmed by 2 bases and 5 bases, with 10 bases remaining between them. The CDR3 coding sequence is TGTGCCAGCAGTGAACGAAACTACTATCAGCCCCAGCATTTT. Its protein product is CASSERNYYQPQHF.

This clonotype was seen repeatedly, ten times or more. The chain uses TRBV12-3 or TRBV12-4 and TRBJ1-5, with D perhaps matching TRBD1 (6 bases). The V end was cut by 6 bases, the J end by 2 bases, with 14 bases between. This CDR3 contains 15 residues. The CDR3 here is CASRPSGGGNQPQHF. DNA of the CDR3: TGTGCCAGCAGACCCTCGGGGGGCGGCAATCAGCCCCAGCATTTT.

The rearrangement uses TRBV20-1 and TRBJ2-1; TRBD2 might be the D (5 bases). CDR1 DFQATT and CDR2 SNEGSKA come from the germline V gene (reference sequence). The CDR3 covers 11 residues. V lost 0 bases, J lost 13 bases, and 10 bases lay in between. The CDR3 sequence is CSARDGRGQFF. CDR3 nucleotides: TGCAGTGCTAGAGATGGGAGAGGACAGTTCTTC.

The genes are TRBV11-1 and TRBJ2-2; 9 bases line up with TRBD2. Germline lookup yields CDR1 SGHAT and CDR2 FQDESV (reference sequence). V shed 4 bases, J shed 0 bases, and the junction held 9 bases outside the gene matches. This CDR3 spans 18 amino acids. The DNA for the CDR3 is TGTGCCAGCAGCTCCCTCCTCATAGCGGGGGCGAACACCGGGGAGCTGTTTTTT. This translates into CASSSLLIAGANTGELFF.

This clonotype has ten or more counts. The chain recombines TRBV7-9 with TRBJ1-6, with 10 bases matching TRBD1. CDR1 and CDR2 from the germline V gene are SEHNR and FQNEAQ (reference sequence). V gave up 2 bases and J gave up 9 bases; unmatched junction bases: 7. The CDR3 runs 16 residues. This CDR3 is CASSLPRDRGFSPLHF. Written as DNA, the CDR3 is TGTGCCAGCAGCTTACCCCGGGACAGGGGTTTTTCACCCCTCCACTTT. The variable domain in full, with the rest retrieved from reference TRBV7-9 and TRBJ1-6, is DTGVSQNPRHKITKRGQNVTFRCDPISEHNRLYWYRQTLGQGPEFLTYFQNEAQLEKSRLLSDRFSAERPKGSFSTLEIQRTEQGDSAMYLCASSLPRDRGFSPLHFGNGTRLTVT.

The chain has TRBV7-9 and TRBJ1-1; maybe TRBD1 (5 bases). The CDR3 is made up of 13 amino acids. V dropped 8 bases and J dropped 5 bases, with 15 bases sitting between them. Germline V gene sequence: CDR1 SEHNR, CDR2 FQNEAQ (reference sequence). The CDR3 loop is CASAPTGGTEAFF. The CDR3 DNA is TGTGCCAGCGCCCCTACGGGGGGAACTGAAGCTTTCTTT. Full variable domain (rest looked up from reference TRBV7-9 and TRBJ1-1): DTGVSQNPRHKITKRGQNVTFRCDPISEHNRLYWYRQTLGQGPEFLTYFQNEAQLEKSRLLSDRFSAERPKGSFSTLEIQRTEQGDSAMYLCASAPTGGTEAFFGQGTRLTVV.

The rearrangement joins TRBV19 to TRBJ2-1, with D possibly called TRBD1 or TRBD2 (5 bases each). V was cut by 4 bases and J by 6 bases, with 10 bases left in between. The CDR3 spans 13 residues. Germline values: CDR1 LNHDA, CDR2 SQIVND (reference sequence). CDR3 DNA: TGTGCCAGTAGTAACACTAGGGGCAATGAGCAGTTCTTC. Its protein product is CASSNTRGNEQFF.

Worth noting for this clonotype: This sequence may be a read error, since a much larger clone differs from it by one base. V is TRBV7-2 and J is TRBJ1-3; D unresolved. The CDR3 is made up of 14 amino acids. The V gene's germline CDR1 is SGHTA and CDR2 FQGNSA. The CDR3 sequence is CASSLEASGNTICF. CDR3 DNA sequence: TGTGCCAGCAGCTTAGAAGCCTCTGGAAACACCATATGTTTT.

This chain connects TRBV7-9 to TRBJ2-7; perhaps D is TRBD1 or TRBD2 (6 bases each). Per germline, CDR1 SEHNR and CDR2 FQNEAQ (reference sequence). The CDR3 is 15 residues long. Trimming stripped 5 bases from V and 4 bases from J, with 18 bases between. The CDR3 loop reads CASSPRAGRGYEQYF. In nucleotides, the CDR3 is TGTGCCAGCAGCCCGAGAGCGGGCAGGGGATACGAGCAGTACTTC. The full variable domain, its missing parts supplied by reference TRBV7-9 and TRBJ2-7, is DTGVSQNPRHKITKRGQNVTFRCDPISEHNRLYWYRQTLGQGPEFLTYFQNEAQLEKSRLLSDRFSAERPKGSFSTLEIQRTEQGDSAMYLCASSPRAGRGYEQYFGPGTRLTVT.

V is TRBV28 and J is TRBJ2-7; tentative D call: TRBD2 (6 bases). The V end lost 5 bases, the J end lost 1 base, and 15 bases lay between the germline ends. This CDR3 is built from 15 residues. In germline, CDR1 is MDHEN, CDR2 SYDVKM. CDR3 bases: TGTGCCAGCAGTCCCCCGCTAGCGATGTCCTACGAGCAGTACTTC. Its translation is CASSPPLAMSYEQYF.

The V gene is TRBV19, the J gene TRBJ2-1; 7 nucleotides agree with TRBD1. V was clipped by 5 bases and J by 10 bases; unmatched bases: 8. The CDR3 covers 13 residues. The germline V gene has CDR1 LNHDA and CDR2 SQIVND (reference sequence). CDR3 protein: CASSDRGGFEQFF. CDR3 nucleotides: TGTGCCAGTAGTGACCGAGGGGGCTTCGAGCAGTTCTTC.

The J gene is TRBJ1-3, the V gene TRBV29-1; D ambiguous. The CDR3 is made up of 14 amino acids. V was trimmed by 8 bases and J by 0 bases, leaving 14 bases between them. CDR1 and CDR2 (germline): SQVTM, ANQGSEA. This CDR3 reads CSQSGFSSGNTIYF. In nucleotides, the CDR3 is TGCAGCCAATCCGGGTTCAGCTCTGGAAACACCATATATTTT.

The V gene is TRBV2, the J gene TRBJ1-1; TRBD1 matches 9 bases. CDR3 size: 15 residues. Germline V lookup: CDR1 SNHLY, CDR2 FYNNEI. V trimming: 6 bases; J trimming: 2 bases; junction bases outside the gene matches: 7. The CDR3 sequence is CASRWGDRVNTEAFF. CDR3 coding DNA: TGTGCCAGCAGGTGGGGGGACAGGGTCAACACTGAAGCTTTCTTT.

The J gene is TRBJ2-7, the V gene TRBV7-2; D might be TRBD2 (5 bases). CDR1 is SGHTA and CDR2 is FQGNSA in the germline V gene. CDR3 size: 13 residues. With 6 bases removed from V and 0 bases from J, the gap between germline ends came to 9 bases. This chain's CDR3 is CASRADVSYEQYF. The CDR3 DNA follows: TGTGCCAGCAGAGCGGACGTCTCCTACGAGCAGTACTTC.

The rearrangement joins TRBV27 to TRBJ1-6; TRBD1 might be the D (5 bases). Per the germline V gene, CDR1 is MNHEY and CDR2 is SMNVEV (reference sequence). The CDR3 sequence is 16 residues long. V lost 3 bases and J 10 bases, leaving 19 bases between the germline ends. CDR3 nucleotide sequence: TGTGCCAGCAGTTTTTCGGCAGGGAGCCCGGGATCACCCCTCCACTTT. Protein: CASSFSAGSPGSPLHF.